A single sample is the source of the 25 T cell receptor beta chains below, sequenced in a study of metastatic and nonmetastatic thyroid tumors. TCRdb re-called clones via MiXCR from the PCR reads. The sample carries 40,000 or so clones, 17% recorded once. Every patient was untreated before thyroid surgery. Sequencing was performed on tumor tissue. The receptors here all came from a female donor with papillary thyroid cancer or a benign thyroid nodule (not recorded which). Some clones in this sample may be carry-over from other donors' samples.

In this sample, this clone turned up many times. Written as DNA, the CDR3 is TGTGCCAGCAGCGAAGGCAGGGGGCAGTTTGGCTACACCTTC. Translation gives CASSEGRGQFGYTF. The rearrangement joins TRBV9 to TRBJ1-2; TRBD1 agrees at 8 bases. V was clipped by 3 bases and J by 7 bases; unmatched bases: 8. This CDR3 region has 14 residues. Germline CDR1 is SGDLS and CDR2 is YYNGEE.

This clone appeared many times. The rearrangement joins TRBV24-1 to TRBJ2-3; D may be TRBD2 (6 bases). Trimming pared 8 bases from V and 0 bases from J, leaving 17 bases between. Germline CDR1 is KGHDR and CDR2 is SFDVKD. This CDR3 region has 16 residues. Here the CDR3 reads CATMDGGPFSTDTQYF. The CDR3 DNA sequence: TGTGCCACCATGGACGGGGGTCCGTTCAGCACAGATACGCAGTATTTT.

This clone was observed at least ten times. DNA for the CDR3: TGTGCCAGCAGCACTCAGTCTACTAACTATGGCTACACCTTC. This translates into CASSTQSTNYGYTF. The V and J genes are TRBV7-2 and TRBJ1-2; D unresolved. The CDR3 is made up of 14 amino acids. The ends were cut back, 5 bases at V and 0 bases at J, with 10 bases in the middle. Germline V CDR1 and CDR2: SGHTA, FQGNSA. Drawing the rest from reference TRBV7-2 and TRBJ1-2, the complete variable domain is GAGVSQSPSNKVTEKGKDVELRCDPISGHTALYWYRQSLGQGLEFLIYFQGNSAPDKSGLPSDRFSAERTGGSVSTLTIQRTQQEDSAVYLCASSTQSTNYGYTFGSGTRLTVV.

This clone came up a few times. The chain uses TRBV6-6 and TRBJ1-2, with D perhaps TRBD1 (6 bases). The germline CDR1 and CDR2 sequences are MNHNY and SVGAGI (reference sequence). CDR3 length: 17 amino acids. The V and J ends lost 2 bases and 7 bases respectively, with 23 bases between them. In nucleotides, the CDR3 is TGTGCCAGCAGTTACGGGGTACAGGGAATTTTTGCGCGTGGCTACACCTTC. Protein sequence: CASSYGVQGIFARGYTF.

This clone was recorded at least ten times. V gene TRBV7-2 combines with J gene TRBJ2-7, with D unresolved. In germline, CDR1 is SGHTA, CDR2 FQGNSA. V lost 5 bases and J lost 6, with 8 bases in between. CDR3 length: 11 residues. The DNA for the CDR3 is TGTGCCAGCAGCCGTAGGTTCGAGCAGTACTTC. This encodes CASSRRFEQYF. The full variable domain, completed using reference TRBV7-2 and TRBJ2-7, is GAGVSQSPSNKVTEKGKDVELRCDPISGHTALYWYRQSLGQGLEFLIYFQGNSAPDKSGLPSDRFSAERTGGSVSTLTIQRTQQEDSAVYLCASSRRFEQYFGPGTRLTVT.

Many counts were recorded for this clone. The chain uses TRBV5-1 and TRBJ2-3; D unclear. The CDR3 is 13 residues long. Trimming left V 2 bases short and J 2 bases short, with 6 bases between. CDR1 and CDR2 from the germline V gene are SGHRS and YFSETQ. The CDR3 reads CASSLYYTDTQYF. The CDR3 region has the DNA TGCGCCAGCAGCTTATACTACACAGATACGCAGTATTTT.

This clone was counted ten times or more. The chain is built from TRBV4-3 and TRBJ1-4; D is ambiguous. Per germline, CDR1 LGHNA and CDR2 YSLEER. The CDR3 has 15 residues. Trimming shortened V by 0 bases and J by 6 bases, and 11 bases separated the two germline ends. DNA for the CDR3: TGCGCCAGCAGCCAAGATCAGTCAAGGGATGAAAAACTGTTTTTT. Amino acids: CASSQDQSRDEKLFF.

This clone was seen ten or more times. In the same sample, other DNA sequences code for this CDR3. The rearrangement uses TRBV11-3 and TRBJ2-5, with D unresolved. Germline V gene data show CDR1 as SGHNT and CDR2 as YENEEA. The V gene lost 3 bases and the J gene lost 5 bases, with 4 bases spanning the gap. This CDR3 comprises 11 residues. The CDR3, as DNA: TGTGCCAGCAGCTTGGGGGAGACCCAGTACTTC. It is translated as CASSLGETQYF.

Details on this clone: As the CDR3 is not closed by the conserved phenylalanine or tryptophan, this likely results from a read error. The J gene is TRBJ1-2, the V gene TRBV2, with D perhaps matching TRBD1 (5 bases). Germline CDR1 is SNHLY and CDR2 is FYNNEI. The V and J ends lost 6 bases and 8 bases respectively, with 25 bases between them. The CDR3 spans 16 residues. CDR3 nucleotides: TGTGCCAGCAGCGATCCACCCAGATTGACGGGGGGAGGCTACACCCTC. Amino acid sequence: CASSDPPRLTGGGYTL.

Concerning this clone: A much larger clone is a single base away; this may be a read error. The sample holds other DNA sequences that translate to the same CDR3. The chain carries TRBV28 and TRBJ2-5, with D hard to call. In germline, CDR1 is MDHEN, CDR2 SYDVKM. The germline V and J ends were trimmed by 2 bases and 4 bases, with 11 bases remaining between them. The CDR3 covers 14 residues. The DNA of the CDR3 is TGTGCCAGCAGTTTACATGGCGGCCTAGAGACCCAGTACTTC. Residues: CASSLHGGLETQYF.

This clone appeared many times. The V and J genes are TRBV11-2 and TRBJ2-1; the D is unclear. Trimming stripped 1 base from V and 9 bases from J, with 7 bases between. CDR1 is SGHAT, CDR2 FQNNGV, per germline. The CDR3 has 12 residues. The CDR3 DNA sequence: TGTGCCAGCAGCTTAGTGCCCCGTGAGCAGTTCTTC. As protein: CASSLVPREQFF.

The V call is TRBV30, the J call TRBJ1-3; no reliable D call. The CDR3 runs to 12 residues. Trimming left V 5 bases short and J 0 bases short, with 5 bases between. Looked up from germline, CDR1 is GTSNPN and CDR2 is SVGIG (reference sequence). CDR3 coding DNA: TGTGCCTGGCACAACTCTGGAAACACCATATATTTT. Translating gives CAWHNSGNTIYF.

This clone was counted many times. J is TRBJ1-2 and V is TRBV28; maybe TRBD1 (6 bases). Germline-derived CDR1 and CDR2 are MDHEN and SYDVKM. V gave up 1 base and J gave up 4 bases, with 13 bases separating them. The CDR3 extends over 15 amino acids. The CDR3 sequence is CASSLSGARGYGYTF. The CDR3 DNA reads TGTGCCAGCAGTTTATCAGGGGCTCGTGGCTATGGCTACACCTTC.

This clone has ten or more counts. The rearrangement uses TRBV24-1 and TRBJ2-7, with D unresolved. The CDR3 contains 13 residues. Germline values: CDR1 KGHDR, CDR2 SFDVKD. V was shortened by 0 bases and J by 3 bases, with 5 bases between the two germline ends. The CDR3 here is CATSDLLGYEQYF. The CDR3, as DNA: TGTGCCACCAGTGATTTGTTAGGCTACGAGCAGTACTTC.

This clone was observed at least ten times. CDR3 sequence reads: CASSWTVGEKLFF. In DNA form, the CDR3 reads TGCGCCAGCAGCTGGACAGTCGGTGAAAAACTGTTTTTT. V is TRBV5-1 and J is TRBJ1-4, with a weak D call TRBD1 (6 bases). This CDR3 is built from 13 residues. Trimming took off 3 bases at V and 7 bases at J, with 10 bases between the two ends. CDR1 is SGHRS, CDR2 YFSETQ, per germline.

This clone was recorded at least ten times. The gene calls are TRBV10-1 and TRBJ2-7, with 10 bases matching TRBD1. This CDR3 is built from 15 residues. The V gene's germline CDR1 is WNHNN and CDR2 SYGVQD (reference sequence). The J segment lost 7 bases and the V segment lost 2 bases, leaving 8 bases of the junction unmatched. The chain's CDR3 is CASSEGGGQGKEQYF. For the CDR3, the DNA is TGCGCCAGCAGTGAGGGCGGGGGACAGGGGAAGGAGCAGTACTTC.

This clone was detected many times. The V call is TRBV12-3 or TRBV12-4, the J call TRBJ2-1; TRBD2 agrees at 10 bases. This CDR3 region has 17 residues. V shed 5 bases and J 2 bases; nucleotides not matched to a gene: 9. CDR3 sequence (DNA): TGTGCCAGCAGTCCCACCCCACTAGCGGGAACCTACAATGAGCAGTTCTTC. It codes for CASSPTPLAGTYNEQFF.

This clone was observed at least ten times. CDR3 nucleotide sequence: TGCAGCGCGCTACGGAGCACTGAAGCTTTCTTT. This gives the protein CSALRSTEAFF. The chain combines TRBV29-1 with TRBJ1-1; no firm D call. The CDR3 is made up of 11 amino acids. Trimming cost V 7 bases and J 4 bases, with 10 bases left between them. Germline CDR1 SQVTM, CDR2 ANQGSEA.

The chain uses TRBV4-1 and TRBJ1-1; D perhaps matches TRBD1 (6 bases). Germline V lookup: CDR1 MGHRA, CDR2 YSYEKL. The CDR3 is 15 residues long. The V end was cut by 1 base, the J end by 6 bases, with 15 bases between. DNA of the CDR3: TGCGCCAGCAGCCAAGGGGGGGCAGGGTTGCCTGAAGCTTTCTTT. This sequence encodes CASSQGGAGLPEAFF.

The J gene is TRBJ2-1, the V gene TRBV11-2; D possibly corresponds to TRBD2 (5 bases). V lost 4 bases and J lost 6, with 16 bases in between. There are 15 residues in the CDR3. Germline V gene sequence: CDR1 SGHAT, CDR2 FQNNGV. The CDR3 coding sequence is TGTGCCAGCAGCTCTACGCGGGCTTCAGGCAATGAGCAGTTCTTC. Encoded protein: CASSSTRASGNEQFF.

As to this clone: One base away lies a much larger clone, so this may be a sequencing read error. This chain uses TRBV3-1 with TRBJ2-2; 8 nucleotides align to TRBD2. The V gene's germline CDR1 is LGHDT and CDR2 YNNKEL (reference sequence). The CDR3 is 16 residues long. The V and J ends lost 6 bases and 5 bases, in that order; junction bases with no gene match: 11. The CDR3 nucleotides read TGTGCCAGCAGACCCTCAGGCGGGAGGCGTACCGGGGAGCTGTTTTTT. It translates to CASRPSGGRRTGELFF.

Comments on this clone: A much more abundant neighbour one base away suggests this may be a read error. Other DNA sequences of this sample code for an identical CDR3. The J gene is TRBJ1-5, the V gene TRBV3-1; D gene ambiguous. Germline lookup yields CDR1 LGHDT and CDR2 YNNKEL (reference sequence). The CDR3 has 12 residues. The DNA of the CDR3 is TGTGCCAGTAGCCACAAAAATCAGCCCCAGCATTTT. Translation gives CASSHKNQPQHF.

This clone has only a few counts. This may stem from a read error, because a much larger clone lies one nucleotide away. The chain combines TRBV2 with TRBJ2-5; D not certain. V was trimmed by 6 bases and J by 4 bases, leaving 12 bases between them. This CDR3 has 13 residues. Germline CDR1 and CDR2: SNHLY and FYNNEI. The CDR3 sequence is CASSPQWRETQYF. As DNA, the CDR3 is TGTGCCAGCAGCCCACAGTGGCGAGAGACCCAGTACTTC.

On this clone itself: This may come from a read error, since a much larger clone is one base off. The CDR3 DNA reads as TGTGCCAGCGCAGTGGGATGGACCAAAAACATTCAGTACTTC. Translated: CASAVGWTKNIQYF. The chain carries TRBV11-3 and TRBJ2-4; D not certain. The CDR3 consists of 14 residues. Germline V gene data show CDR1 as SGHNT and CDR2 as YENEEA. The V and J ends lost 8 bases and 2 bases respectively, with 13 bases between them.

This clone was picked up many times. The chain links TRBV18 to TRBJ2-7, with D maybe TRBD2 (5 bases). Germline V lookup: CDR1 KGHSH, CDR2 LQKENI. The CDR3 covers 14 residues. Trimming removed 5 bases at V and 7 bases at J, with 18 bases between. The CDR3 coding sequence is TGTGCCAGCTCATCGGGTCGGGGTTTAACAGAGCAGTACTTC. Protein: CASSSGRGLTEQYF. Variable domain in full (rest from reference TRBV18 and TRBJ2-7): NAGVMQNPRHLVRRRGQEARLRCSPMKGHSHVYWYRQLPEEGLKFMVYLQKENIIDESGMPKERFSAEFPKEGPSILRIQQVVRGDSAAYFCASSSGRGLTEQYFGPGTRLTVT.